This is a list of T cell receptor beta chains from one sample in a study of blood T cell repertoires in COVID-19. Clones were sequenced by immunoSEQ multiplex PCR, and TCRdb holds only the in-frame ones, with some missing. Seen here are about 190,000 clones, more than 70% observed once, and the top ten hold 2.5% to 3.5%. Sequencing was performed on peripheral blood. The receptor source for this set is a woman over 75 with active or convalescent COVID-19. CDR3s include the opening cysteine and the closing phenylalanine or tryptophan. The D gene is left open where the match is weak. Clone size is shown for a subset of rows, as once, few, many or a class of expanded clone.

TRBV11-2	14	TRBJ2-3	.	.	CASSLVPYTDTQYF	TGTGCCAGCAGCTTAGTGCCCTACACAGATACGCAGTATTTT
TRBV29-1	14	TRBJ1-1	.	.	CSVGAPYVNTEAFF	TGCAGCGTTGGAGCCCCCTATGTGAACACTGAAGCTTTCTTT
TRBV3-1/TRBV3-2	14	TRBJ2-2	.	few	CASSQAKRTGELFF	TGTGCCAGCAGCCAAGCGAAGCGGACCGGGGAGCTGTTTTTT
TRBV18	15	TRBJ2-1	.	.	CASSQQKQGYNEQFF	TGTGCCAGCTCACAACAGAAACAGGGCTACAATGAGCAGTTCTTC
TRBV20-1	11	TRBJ1-1	.	.	CSAREQLRAFF	TGCAGTGCTAGGGAACAGCTTCGGGCTTTCTTT
TRBV7-2	14	TRBJ1-3	.	.	CASSLYGRGNTIYF	TGTGCCAGCAGCTTATACGGTCGAGGAAACACCATATATTTT
TRBV28	14	TRBJ2-3	TRBD2	.	CASTRWEGPDTQYF	TGTGCCAGCACCAGGTGGGAGGGGCCAGATACGCAGTATTTT
TRBV10-2	14	TRBJ2-7	.	few	CASSVLAEGDEQYF	TGCGCCAGCAGTGTGTTAGCGGAAGGGGACGAGCAGTACTTC
TRBV2	11	TRBJ1-5	.	.	CASSSGQPQHF	TGTGCCAGCAGTAGCGGTCAGCCCCAGCATTTT
TRBV28	16	TRBJ1-6	.	.	CASSLGGSSYNSPLHF	TGTGCCAGCAGTTTAGGGGGGAGCTCCTATAATTCACCCCTCCACTTT
TRBV5-1	19	TRBJ2-3	.	.	CASSLFPGGQADSTDTQYF	TGCGCCAGCAGCTTGTTTCCGGGGGGACAGGCAGACAGCACAGATACGCAGTATTTT
TRBV28	13	TRBJ1-1	.	.	CASILGGATEAFF	TGTGCCAGCATCTTGGGTGGGGCAACTGAAGCTTTCTTT
TRBV19	15	TRBJ2-5	TRBD2	.	CASSMVGAGQETQYF	TGTGCCAGTAGTATGGTGGGAGCGGGACAAGAGACCCAGTACTTC
TRBV11-2	14	TRBJ2-1	TRBD2	.	CASSLRLALNEQFF	TGTGCCAGCAGCCTCCGACTAGCTCTCAATGAGCAGTTCTTC
TRBV6-6	13	TRBJ1-3	.	.	CASWASIGNTIYF	TGTGCCAGCTGGGCCAGTATTGGAAACACCATATATTTT
TRBV6-5	14	TRBJ2-7	TRBD1	.	CASSPGQGSYEQYF	TGTGCCAGCAGTCCCGGACAGGGTTCCTACGAGCAGTACTTC
TRBV21-1	17	TRBJ2-5	.	.	CASSKVPPGGEEETQYF	TGTGCCAGCAGCAAAGTACCCCCAGGGGGCGAGGAAGAGACCCAGTACTTC
TRBV27	17	TRBJ2-7	TRBD2	.	CASSLAGGPSSLYEQYF	TGTGCCAGCAGCCTGGCGGGGGGGCCTTCCAGTCTATACGAGCAGTACTTC
TRBV4-2	16	TRBJ2-7	.	.	CASSQEGQMIPYEQYF	TGTGCCAGCAGCCAGGAGGGACAGATGATTCCCTACGAGCAGTACTTC
TRBV29-1	12	TRBJ1-1	TRBD1	.	CSADRGNTEAFF	TGCAGCGCGGACAGGGGGAACACTGAAGCTTTCTTT
TRBV7-2	15	TRBJ1-6	.	.	CASSPGQGWNSPLHF	TGTGCCAGCAGCCCCGGTCAGGGGTGGAATTCACCCCTCCACTTT
TRBV7-9	12	TRBJ2-7	.	.	CASSLDTHEQYF	TGTGCCAGCAGCTTAGACACCCACGAGCAGTACTTC
TRBV5-1	17	TRBJ2-3	.	.	CASSLEFEASGTDTQYF	TGCGCCAGCAGCTTGGAATTTGAGGCTAGCGGCACAGATACGCAGTATTTT
TRBV14	14	TRBJ2-7	TRBD2	.	CASSRSSGAYEQYF	TGTGCCAGCAGCCGTTCTAGCGGGGCCTACGAGCAGTACTTC
TRBV28	16	TRBJ2-5	TRBD2	.	CASRRTSGGAWETQYF	TGTGCCAGCAGGAGGACTAGCGGGGGGGCCTGGGAGACCCAGTACTTC
TRBV6-5	15	TRBJ1-1	.	.	CASSYRTAMNTEAFF	TGTGCCAGCAGTTACCGGACAGCCATGAACACTGAAGCTTTCTTT
TRBV19	14	TRBJ1-2	TRBD1	.	CASRGQGILDGYTF	TGTGCCAGTCGCGGACAGGGAATTCTAGATGGCTACACCTTC
TRBV7-2	13	TRBJ1-2	.	few	CASSSPRAYGYTF	TGTGCCAGCAGCTCCCCCAGGGCGTATGGCTACACCTTC
TRBV11-2	15	TRBJ1-1	.	.	CASSLEAGLGTEAFF	TGTGCCAGCAGCTTAGAGGCTGGACTCGGGACTGAAGCTTTCTTT
TRBV19	14	TRBJ2-2	.	many	CASSQGPNTGELFF	TGTGCCAGTAGTCAGGGGCCGAACACCGGGGAGCTGTTTTTT
TRBV6-5	15	TRBJ2-7	TRBD1	.	CASSRPGQGLAEQYF	TGTGCCAGCAGCAGACCGGGACAGGGGTTGGCGGAGCAGTACTTC
TRBV20-1	16	TRBJ2-3	TRBD2	.	CSASPTSGGATDTQYF	TGCAGTGCTAGTCCTACTAGCGGGGGGGCGACAGATACGCAGTATTTT
TRBV7-8	17	TRBJ2-5	.	.	CASSLARPGRSQETQYF	TGTGCCAGCAGCTTAGCCCGGCCCGGCAGGTCCCAAGAGACCCAGTACTTC